This T cell receptor (beta chain) originates from a study of blood T cell repertoires in COVID-19. Background on the study: Sites in the United States, Italy and Spain provided acute and convalescent COVID-19 samples.

Researchers sorted participants into cohorts using their self-reported clinical history. Exposed study participants had met a COVID-19 case within 2 weeks before entry. Authors' analysis steps: Amplifying reference gene primers gave estimates of nucleated cell counts. Repertoires were generated with immunoSEQ multiplex PCR, while TCRdb's copy carries only in-frame clones and drops some. From that table come the V and J calls and clone size; the DNA was used to work out D and trimming. Here the sample spans almost 350,000 clones, almost 90% being singletons. This CDR3 comprises 13 residues. Between the trimmed V and J ends, which lost 4 bases and 7 bases, there was a span of 11 bases. Looked up from germline, CDR1 is MRHNA and CDR2 is SNTAGT.

The chain carries TRBV6-4 and TRBJ1-5; TRBD1 might be the D (6 bases). The receptor comes from a young woman who had been exposed to COVID-19. The sequencing input was PBMCs or T cells enriched from blood (not recorded which). The CDR3 protein is CASSAQGGQPQHF. For the CDR3, the DNA is TGTGCCAGCAGTGCACAGGGTGGACAGCCCCAGCATTTT.